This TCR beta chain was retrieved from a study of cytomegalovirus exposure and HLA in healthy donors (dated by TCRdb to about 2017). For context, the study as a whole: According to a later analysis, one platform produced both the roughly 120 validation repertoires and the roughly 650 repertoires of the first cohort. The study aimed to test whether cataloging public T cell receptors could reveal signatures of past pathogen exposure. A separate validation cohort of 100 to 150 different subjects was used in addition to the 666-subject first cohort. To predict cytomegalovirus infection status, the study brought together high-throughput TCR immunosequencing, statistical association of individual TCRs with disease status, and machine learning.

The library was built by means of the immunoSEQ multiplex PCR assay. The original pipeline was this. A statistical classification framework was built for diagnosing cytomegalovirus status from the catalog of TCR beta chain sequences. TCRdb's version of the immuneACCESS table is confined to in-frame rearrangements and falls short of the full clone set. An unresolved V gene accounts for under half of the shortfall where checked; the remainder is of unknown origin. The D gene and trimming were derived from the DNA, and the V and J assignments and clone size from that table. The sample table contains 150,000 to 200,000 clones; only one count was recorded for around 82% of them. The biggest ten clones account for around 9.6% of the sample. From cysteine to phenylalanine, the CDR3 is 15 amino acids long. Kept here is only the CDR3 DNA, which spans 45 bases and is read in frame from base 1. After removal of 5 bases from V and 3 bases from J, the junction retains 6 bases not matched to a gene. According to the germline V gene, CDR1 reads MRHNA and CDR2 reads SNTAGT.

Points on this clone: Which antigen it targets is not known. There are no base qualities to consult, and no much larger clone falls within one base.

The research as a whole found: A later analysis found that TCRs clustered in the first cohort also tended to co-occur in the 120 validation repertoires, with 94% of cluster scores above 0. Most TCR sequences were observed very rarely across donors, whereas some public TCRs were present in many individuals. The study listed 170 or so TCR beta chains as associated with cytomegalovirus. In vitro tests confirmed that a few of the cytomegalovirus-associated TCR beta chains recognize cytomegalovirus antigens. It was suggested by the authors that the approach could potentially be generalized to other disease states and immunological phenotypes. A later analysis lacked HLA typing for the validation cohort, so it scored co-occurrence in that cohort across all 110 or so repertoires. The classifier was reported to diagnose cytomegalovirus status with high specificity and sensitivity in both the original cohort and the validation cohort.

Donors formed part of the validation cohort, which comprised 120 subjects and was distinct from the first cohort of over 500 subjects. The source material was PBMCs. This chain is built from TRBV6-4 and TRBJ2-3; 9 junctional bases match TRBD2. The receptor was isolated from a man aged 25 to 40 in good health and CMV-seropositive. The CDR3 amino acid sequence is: CASSHLAGETDTQYF. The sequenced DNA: TGTGCCAGCAGTCACTTAGCGGGAGAGACAGATACGCAGTATTTT.